Listed here are 13 T cell receptor beta chains from one sample, sequenced in a study of identical twins. TCRdb passed the 5' RACE reads through MiXCR, listing each CDR3 protein once. This sample has hundreds of thousands of distinct CDR3 sequences; under 8.5% occur once, and the top ten carry 1.5% to 2%. These same data were also listed under a study on yellow fever vaccine responses in identical twins.

The sample was PBMCs. The receptors originated from a woman aged 18-35 years in good health.

The chain joins TRBV19 to TRBJ2-7; 9 bases are a match to TRBD2. Per germline, CDR1 LNHDA and CDR2 SQIVND (reference sequence). V trimming: 3 bases; J trimming: 5 bases; junction bases outside the gene matches: 5. The CDR3 is made up of 14 amino acids. The CDR3: CASSINLAGDEQYF. DNA for the CDR3: TGTGCCAGTAGTATTAATTTAGCGGGAGACGAGCAGTACTTC. The whole variable domain, remainder taken from reference TRBV19 and TRBJ2-7, is DGGITQSPKYLFRKEGQNVTLSCEQNLNHDAMYWYRQDPGQGLRLIYYSQIVNDFQKGDIAEGYSVSREKKESFPLTVTSAQKNPTAFYLCASSINLAGDEQYFGPGTRLTVT.

This clonotype has a count of ten or more. The chain combines TRBV7-9 with TRBJ2-1, with 12 bases matching TRBD2. There are 15 residues in the CDR3. With 1 base clipped from V and 7 bases from J, the junction kept 2 bases outside the gene matches. Germline assignment: CDR1 SEHNR and CDR2 FQNEAQ (reference sequence). This CDR3 is CASSLGLAGDNEQFF. The CDR3 nucleotides read TGTGCCAGCAGCTTAGGACTAGCGGGAGATAATGAGCAGTTCTTC. Using reference TRBV7-9 and TRBJ2-1 for the parts outside the CDR3, the full variable domain is DTGVSQNPRHKITKRGQNVTFRCDPISEHNRLYWYRQTLGQGPEFLTYFQNEAQLEKSRLLSDRFSAERPKGSFSTLEIQRTEQGDSAMYLCASSLGLAGDNEQFFGPGTRLTVL.

The CDR3 reads CASSRDREGYTF. DNA for the CDR3: TGTGCCAGCAGCCGGGACAGGGAAGGCTACACCTTC. The chain uses TRBV13 and TRBJ1-2; 9 bases map to TRBD1. The CDR3 has 12 amino acids. In germline, CDR1 is PRHDT, CDR2 FYEKMQ (reference sequence). V was clipped by 5 bases and J by 8 bases; unmatched bases: 3.

V usage is TRBV28 and J usage is TRBJ2-4; TRBD2 agrees at 14 bases. This CDR3 has 18 amino acids. With 3 bases clipped from V and 1 base from J, the junction kept 5 bases outside the gene matches. The germline V gene has CDR1 MDHEN and CDR2 SYDVKM. This CDR3 reads CASSFGLAGGGAKNIQYF. The CDR3 nucleotides read TGTGCCAGCAGTTTCGGACTAGCGGGAGGAGGGGCCAAAAACATTCAGTACTTC. The full variable domain, completed using reference TRBV28 and TRBJ2-4, is DVKVTQSSRYLVKRTGEKVFLECVQDMDHENMFWYRQDPGLGLRLIYFSYDVKMKEKGDIPEGYSVSREKKERFSLILESASTNQTSMYLCASSFGLAGGGAKNIQYFGAGTRLSVL.

This clonotype occurred a few times. This chain joins TRBV13 and TRBJ2-7; a possible D gene is TRBD2 (5 bases). The CDR3 is 16 residues long. V dropped 4 bases and J dropped 0 bases, with 16 bases sitting between them. CDR1 is PRHDT, CDR2 FYEKMQ, per germline (reference sequence). The CDR3: CASSSNFGGSSYEQYF. The CDR3 nucleotides read TGTGCCAGCAGCTCCAACTTCGGCGGGTCCTCCTACGAGCAGTACTTC.

The V call is TRBV12-3 or TRBV12-4, the J call TRBJ2-5; TRBD1 or TRBD2 may be the D gene (5 bases each). V lost 5 bases and J 5 bases, leaving 12 bases between the germline ends. The CDR3 is made up of 13 amino acids. Written as DNA, the CDR3 is TGTGCCAGCAGTCCTTGGGGGTTCGAGACCCAGTACTTC. It encodes CASSPWGFETQYF.

The table lists this clonotype with a few counts. The chain combines TRBV4-1 with TRBJ2-1; the match to TRBD2 covers 8 bases. CDR1 MGHRA and CDR2 YSYEKL come from the germline V gene. Losses at the gene ends were 1 base for V and 4 bases for J; bases not matched to a gene: 3. CDR3 size: 15 residues. For the CDR3, the DNA is TGCGCCAGCAGCCAAGCTAGCGGGTTATACAATGAGCAGTTCTTC. It specifies CASSQASGLYNEQFF.

This clonotype was recorded at least ten times. This chain links TRBV24-1 with TRBJ2-3; 7 bases fit TRBD2. The CDR3 length is 14 residues. The germline CDR1 and CDR2 sequences are KGHDR and SFDVKD. V was pared by 6 bases and J by 4 bases, with 6 bases of the junction left unmatched. CDR3 region: CATSLAGVSDTQYF. The CDR3 DNA sequence: TGTGCCACCAGTCTTGCGGGAGTCTCAGATACGCAGTATTTT.

This clonotype occurred a few times. The chain employs TRBV6-2 or TRBV6-3 and TRBJ2-1, with TRBD1 matching over 9 bases. Trimming cost V 2 bases and J 7 bases; bases outside gene matches: 12. Germline V gives CDR1 MNHEY, CDR2 SVGEGT. The CDR3 spans 17 residues. The CDR3 loop reads CASSYPYGTGSTNEQFF. The DNA for the CDR3 is TGTGCCAGCAGTTACCCCTACGGGACAGGGTCGACGAATGAGCAGTTCTTC.

In the case of this clonotype: With a much larger clone just one base away, this may be a read error. The gene calls are TRBV11-1 and TRBJ2-1, with 8 bases lining up with TRBD2. Losses at the gene ends were 8 bases for V and 5 bases for J; bases not matched to a gene: 5. The germline CDR1 and CDR2 sequences are SGHAT and FQDESV (reference sequence). The CDR3 loop spans 13 amino acids. CDR3 amino acids: CASGPGGDNEQFF. CDR3 DNA: TGTGCCAGCGGGCCCGGGGGGGACAATGAGCAGTTCTTC.

This clonotype was seen more than once but under ten times. The chain couples TRBV24-1 to TRBJ2-4; 10 bases are a match to TRBD1. Trimming removed 4 bases from V and 3 bases from J; junction bases left unmatched: 5. CDR1 KGHDR and CDR2 SFDVKD come from the germline V gene. CDR3 length: 16 amino acids. Written as DNA, the CDR3 is TGTGCCACCAGTGACTCGGGACAGGGGAACAAAAACATTCAGTACTTC. Its protein is CATSDSGQGNKNIQYF.

The chain carries TRBV5-1 and TRBJ2-5; D may correspond to TRBD1 or TRBD2 (5 bases each). Trimming left V 1 base short and J 4 bases short, with 17 bases between. Germline CDR1 reads SGHRS; CDR2 reads YFSETQ. This CDR3 has 16 amino acids. The CDR3 here is CASSLYLGGPGETQYF. In DNA, the CDR3 is TGCGCCAGCAGCTTGTATCTTGGGGGACCAGGAGAGACCCAGTACTTC.

The chain couples TRBV20-1 to TRBJ2-7; TRBD2 might be the D (5 bases). Trimming left V 0 bases short and J 3 bases short, with 9 bases between. The germline gives CDR1 DFQATT, CDR2 SNEGSKA (reference sequence). This CDR3 comprises 13 residues. In nucleotides, the CDR3 is TGCAGTGCTAGAGACGGAGGCCTCTACGAGCAGTACTTC. It is translated as CSARDGGLYEQYF.